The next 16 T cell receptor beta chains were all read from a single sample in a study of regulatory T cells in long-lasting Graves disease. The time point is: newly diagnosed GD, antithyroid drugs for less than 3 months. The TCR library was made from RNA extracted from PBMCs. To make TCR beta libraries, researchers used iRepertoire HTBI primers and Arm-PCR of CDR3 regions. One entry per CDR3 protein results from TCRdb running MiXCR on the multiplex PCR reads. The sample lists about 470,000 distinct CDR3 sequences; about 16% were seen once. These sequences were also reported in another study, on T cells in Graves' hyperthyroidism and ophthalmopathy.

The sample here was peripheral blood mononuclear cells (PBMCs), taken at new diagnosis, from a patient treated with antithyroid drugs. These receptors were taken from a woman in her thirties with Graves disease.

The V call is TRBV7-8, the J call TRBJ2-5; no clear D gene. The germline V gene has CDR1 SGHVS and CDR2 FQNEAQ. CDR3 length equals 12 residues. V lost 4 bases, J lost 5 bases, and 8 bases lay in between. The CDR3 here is CASSSVVETQYF. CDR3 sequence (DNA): TGTGCCAGCAGCTCCGTTGTCGAGACCCAGTACTTC.

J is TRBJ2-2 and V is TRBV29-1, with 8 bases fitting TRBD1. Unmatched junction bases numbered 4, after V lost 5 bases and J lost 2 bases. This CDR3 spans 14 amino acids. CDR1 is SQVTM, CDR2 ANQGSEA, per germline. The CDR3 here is CSVWTGRNTGELFF. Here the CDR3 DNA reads TGCAGCGTTTGGACAGGGAGAAACACCGGGGAGCTGTTTTTT.

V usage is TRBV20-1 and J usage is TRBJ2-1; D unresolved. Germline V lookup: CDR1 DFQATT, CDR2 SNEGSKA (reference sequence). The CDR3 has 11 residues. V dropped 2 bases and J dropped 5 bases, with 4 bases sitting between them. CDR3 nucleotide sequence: TGCAGTGCTAGACAAGACAATGAGCAGTTCTTC. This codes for CSARQDNEQFF.

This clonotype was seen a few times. The CDR3: CASRPPVAGGVFFNEQFF. For the CDR3, the DNA is TGTGCCAGCAGGCCCCCGGTAGCGGGAGGGGTTTTTTTTAATGAGCAGTTCTTC. This rearrangement joins TRBV27 to TRBJ2-1; the match to TRBD2 covers 11 bases. Germline CDR1 reads MNHEY; CDR2 reads SMNVEV (reference sequence). V shed 6 bases, J shed 7 bases, and the junction held 17 bases outside the gene matches. This CDR3 contains 18 residues.

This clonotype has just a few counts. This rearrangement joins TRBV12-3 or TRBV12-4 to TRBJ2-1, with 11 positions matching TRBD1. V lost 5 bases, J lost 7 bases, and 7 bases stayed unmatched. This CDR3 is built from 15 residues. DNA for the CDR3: TGTGCCAGCAGTCCGGGACAGGGGGGACGGAATGAGCAGTTCTTC. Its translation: CASSPGQGGRNEQFF.

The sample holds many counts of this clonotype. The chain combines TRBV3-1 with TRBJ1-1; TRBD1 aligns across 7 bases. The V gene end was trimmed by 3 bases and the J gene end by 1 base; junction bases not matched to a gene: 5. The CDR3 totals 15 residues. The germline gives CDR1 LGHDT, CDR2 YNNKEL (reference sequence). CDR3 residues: CASSQTGTENTEAFF. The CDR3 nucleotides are TGTGCCAGCAGCCAGACCGGGACAGAGAACACTGAAGCTTTCTTT.

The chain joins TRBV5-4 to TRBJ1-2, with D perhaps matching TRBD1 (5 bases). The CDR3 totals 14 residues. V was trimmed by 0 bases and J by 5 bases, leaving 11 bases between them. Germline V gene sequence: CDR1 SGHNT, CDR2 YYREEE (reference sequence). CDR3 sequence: CASSLGDPKYGYTF. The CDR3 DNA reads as TGTGCCAGCAGCTTGGGGGACCCAAAATATGGCTACACCTTC.

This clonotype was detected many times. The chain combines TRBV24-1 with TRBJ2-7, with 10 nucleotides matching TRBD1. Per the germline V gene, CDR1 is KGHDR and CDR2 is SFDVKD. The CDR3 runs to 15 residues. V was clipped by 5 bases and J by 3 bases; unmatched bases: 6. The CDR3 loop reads CATSARTGGNYEQYF. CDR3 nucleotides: TGTGCCACCAGTGCCCGGACAGGGGGAAACTACGAGCAGTACTTC.

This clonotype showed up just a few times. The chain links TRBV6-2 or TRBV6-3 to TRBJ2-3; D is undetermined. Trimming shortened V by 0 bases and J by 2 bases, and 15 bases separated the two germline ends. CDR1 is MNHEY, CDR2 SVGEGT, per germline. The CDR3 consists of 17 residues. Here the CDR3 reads CASSYSHSTAITDTQYF. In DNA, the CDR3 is TGTGCCAGCAGTTACTCACACTCAACAGCCATCACAGATACGCAGTATTTT.

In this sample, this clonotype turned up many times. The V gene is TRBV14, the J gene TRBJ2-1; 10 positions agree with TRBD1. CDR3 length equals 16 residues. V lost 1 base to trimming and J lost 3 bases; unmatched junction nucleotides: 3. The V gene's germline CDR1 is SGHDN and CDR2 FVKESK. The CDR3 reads CASSQAGTGVYNEQFF. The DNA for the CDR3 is TGTGCCAGCAGCCAAGCCGGGACAGGGGTCTACAATGAGCAGTTCTTC.

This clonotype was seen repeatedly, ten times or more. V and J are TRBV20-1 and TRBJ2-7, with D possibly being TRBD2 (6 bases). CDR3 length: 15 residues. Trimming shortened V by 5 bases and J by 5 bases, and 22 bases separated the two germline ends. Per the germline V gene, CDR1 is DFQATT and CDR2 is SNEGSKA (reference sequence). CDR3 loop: CSAYPLAGSPDEQYF. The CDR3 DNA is TGCAGTGCTTACCCCCTTGCGGGATCCCCTGACGAGCAGTACTTC.

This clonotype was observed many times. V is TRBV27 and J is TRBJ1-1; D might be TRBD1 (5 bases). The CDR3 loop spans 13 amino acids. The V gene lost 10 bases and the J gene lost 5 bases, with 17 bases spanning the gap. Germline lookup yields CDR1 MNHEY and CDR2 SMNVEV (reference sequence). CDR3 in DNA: TGTGCCACCACAGGCCTGGGGAGTACTGAAGCTTTCTTT. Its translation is CATTGLGSTEAFF.

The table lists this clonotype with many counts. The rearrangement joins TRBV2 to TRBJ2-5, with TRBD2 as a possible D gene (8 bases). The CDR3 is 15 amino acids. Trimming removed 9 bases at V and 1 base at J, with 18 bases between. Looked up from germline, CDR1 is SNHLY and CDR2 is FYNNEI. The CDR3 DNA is TGTGCCAGAAGGGGGCTAGCGGGCCTCCAAGAGACCCAGTACTTC. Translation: CARRGLAGLQETQYF.

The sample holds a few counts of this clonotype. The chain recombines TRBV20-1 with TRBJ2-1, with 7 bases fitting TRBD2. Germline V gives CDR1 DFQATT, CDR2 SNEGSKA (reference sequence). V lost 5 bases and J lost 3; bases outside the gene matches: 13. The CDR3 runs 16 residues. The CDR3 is CSASPPAGLHYNEQFF. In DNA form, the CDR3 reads TGCAGTGCTTCGCCTCCAGCGGGGCTGCACTACAATGAGCAGTTCTTC.

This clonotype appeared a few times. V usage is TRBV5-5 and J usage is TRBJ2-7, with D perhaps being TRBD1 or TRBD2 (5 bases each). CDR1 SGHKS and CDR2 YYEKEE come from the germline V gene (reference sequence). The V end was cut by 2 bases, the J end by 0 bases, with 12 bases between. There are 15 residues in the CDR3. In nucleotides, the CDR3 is TGTGCCAGCAGCTTTTGGGACGCCGTCTCCTACGAGCAGTACTTC. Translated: CASSFWDAVSYEQYF.

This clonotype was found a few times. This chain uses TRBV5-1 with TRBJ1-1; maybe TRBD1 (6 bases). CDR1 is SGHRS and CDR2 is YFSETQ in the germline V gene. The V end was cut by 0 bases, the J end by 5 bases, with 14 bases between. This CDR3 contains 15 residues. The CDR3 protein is CASSLAAGAKTEAFF. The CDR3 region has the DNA TGCGCCAGCAGCTTGGCCGCAGGGGCGAAAACTGAAGCTTTCTTT.